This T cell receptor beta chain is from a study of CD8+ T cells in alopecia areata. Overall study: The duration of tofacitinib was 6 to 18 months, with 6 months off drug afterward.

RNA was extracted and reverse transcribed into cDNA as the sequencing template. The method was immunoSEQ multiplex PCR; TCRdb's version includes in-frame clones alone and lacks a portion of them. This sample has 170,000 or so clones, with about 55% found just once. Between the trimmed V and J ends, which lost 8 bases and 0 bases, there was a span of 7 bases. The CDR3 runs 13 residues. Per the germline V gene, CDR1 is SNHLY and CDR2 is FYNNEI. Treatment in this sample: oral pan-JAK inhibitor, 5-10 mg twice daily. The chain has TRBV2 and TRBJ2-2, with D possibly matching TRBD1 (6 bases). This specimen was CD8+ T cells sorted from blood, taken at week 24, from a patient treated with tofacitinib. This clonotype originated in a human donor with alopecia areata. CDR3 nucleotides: TGTGCCAGCGACAGGTCGAACACCGGGGAGCTGTTTTTT. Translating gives CASDRSNTGELFF.